This T cell receptor (beta chain) was identified in a study of CD8+ T cells in alopecia areata. Sequencing relied on a cDNA template that was reverse transcribed from extracted RNA. Sequenced by immunoSEQ multiplex PCR; TCRdb stores in-frame clones only, minus some. The table includes more than 100,000 clones, approximately 53% detected once. The CDR3 has 18 amino acids. Germline V gene sequence: CDR1 SEHNR, CDR2 FQNEAQ (reference sequence). V was cut by 1 base and J by 0 bases, with 17 bases left in between. About this clone itself: Its antigen is unidentified.

Treatment meaning: oral pan-JAK inhibitor, 5-10 mg twice daily. Whole-study results and caveats: The study found that many expanded lesional clones persisted in scalp and blood during tofacitinib. When scalp samples are sequenced, resident alphabeta T cells of normal skin are also captured. Links between baseline CD8+ expansion and response need larger treated cohorts.

The starting material was CD4+ T cells sorted from blood, obtained at week 4, from a patient treated with tofacitinib. This sequence was found in a human donor with alopecia areata. The rearrangement links TRBV7-9 to TRBJ2-3; unclear D gene. DNA for the CDR3: TGTGCCAGCAGCTTAGTTTTGCGCCCCGACACTAGCACAGATACGCAGTATTTT. This gives the protein CASSLVLRPDTSTDTQYF.